The sample holds many counts of the clone carrying this T cell receptor beta chain. The entry originates in a study of human T cells and chemical hapten exposure. About the study: 2% DPC was applied to approximately 2 cm by approximately 2 cm of upper inner arm skin for sensitization.

TCRdb reprocessed the RACE reads with MiXCR, giving one entry per CDR3 protein. The sample lists 360,000 or so distinct CDR3 sequences, nearly 6.5% occurring once. Trimming at V came to 4 bases and at J to 7 bases, leaving 6 bases not matched to a gene. The CDR3 spans 15 residues. Looked up from germline, CDR1 is MGHRA and CDR2 is YSYEKL. The time point was: patch test 2, 6 weeks after DPC sensitization. Treatment specified: therapeutic diphenylcyclopropenone sensitization with weekly scalp DPC. The specimen was whole blood, collected in connection with sensitization to the hapten diphenylcyclopropenone (DPC). The source is a woman aged 18-29 years with alopecia areata. Some clones in this sample may be carry-over from other donors' samples. The chain combines TRBV4-1 with TRBJ1-6; TRBD1 matches 8 bases. The CDR3 loop reads CASSRGQGMNSPLHF. For the CDR3, the DNA is TGCGCCAGCAGCCGAGGACAGGGAATGAATTCACCCCTCCACTTT.